Below, 2 T cell receptor beta chains from the same sample are listed, as sequenced in a study of shared clonotypes between healthy human individuals. Repertoires were generated with immunoSEQ multiplex PCR, while TCRdb's copy carries only in-frame clones and drops some. The data show 950,000 to 1,100,000 clones, approximately 80% seen once. Sequenced material: memory CD4+ T cells from PBMCs. The sample's subset: CD45RA-negative fraction. The receptor set was obtained from a man in his late teens or twenties in good health. Some clones in this sample may be carry-over from other donors' samples.

V and J are TRBV30 and TRBJ2-1, with TRBD2 identical over 16 bases. Per the germline V gene, CDR1 is GTSNPN and CDR2 is SVGIG (reference sequence). Trimming took 4 bases from V and 4 from J; bases not matched to a gene: 7. There are 17 residues in the CDR3. CDR3 in amino acids: CAWMGTSGRASYNEQFF. In DNA form, the CDR3 reads TGTGCCTGGATGGGGACTAGCGGGAGGGCCTCTTACAATGAGCAGTTCTTC. The variable domain in full, with the rest retrieved from reference TRBV30 and TRBJ2-1, is SQTIHQWPATLVQPVGSPLSLECTVEGTSNPNLYWYRQAAGRGLQLLFYSVGIGQISSEVPQNLSASRPQDRQFILSSKKLLLSDSGFYLCAWMGTSGRASYNEQFFGPGTRLTVL.

The J gene is TRBJ1-5, the V gene TRBV9; 7 bases map to TRBD1. CDR1 SGDLS and CDR2 YYNGEE come from the germline V gene. The ends lost 2 bases at V and 3 bases at J; junction bases unmatched: 5. This CDR3 region has 15 residues. CDR3 region: CASSVTGQANQPQHF. The CDR3 region has the DNA TGTGCCAGCAGCGTTACCGGACAGGCCAATCAGCCCCAGCATTTT.